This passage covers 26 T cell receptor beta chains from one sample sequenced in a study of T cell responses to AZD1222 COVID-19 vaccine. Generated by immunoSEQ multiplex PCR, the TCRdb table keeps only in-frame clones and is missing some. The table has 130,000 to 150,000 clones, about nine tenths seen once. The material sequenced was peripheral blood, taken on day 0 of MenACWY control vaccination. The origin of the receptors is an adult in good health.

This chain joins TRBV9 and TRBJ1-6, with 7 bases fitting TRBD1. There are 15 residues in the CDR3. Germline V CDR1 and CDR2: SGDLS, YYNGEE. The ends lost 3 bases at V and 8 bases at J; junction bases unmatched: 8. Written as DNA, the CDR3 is TGTGCCAGCAGCGACAACAGGGGTGGCGATTCACCCCTCCACTTT. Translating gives CASSDNRGGDSPLHF.

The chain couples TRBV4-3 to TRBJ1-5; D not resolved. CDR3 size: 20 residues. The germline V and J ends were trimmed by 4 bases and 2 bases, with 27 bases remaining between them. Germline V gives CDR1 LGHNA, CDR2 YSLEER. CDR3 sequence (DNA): TGCGCCAGCAGCCGCGAATATGGTTCCAATCTACGGTGGGGCAATCAGCCCCAGCATTTT. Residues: CASSREYGSNLRWGNQPQHF.

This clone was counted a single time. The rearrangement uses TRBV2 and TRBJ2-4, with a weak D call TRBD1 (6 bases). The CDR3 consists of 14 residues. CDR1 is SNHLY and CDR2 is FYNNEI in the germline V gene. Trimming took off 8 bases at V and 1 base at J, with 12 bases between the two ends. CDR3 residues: CASQGSGAKNIQYF. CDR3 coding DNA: TGTGCCAGCCAGGGGTCTGGGGCCAAAAACATTCAGTACTTC.

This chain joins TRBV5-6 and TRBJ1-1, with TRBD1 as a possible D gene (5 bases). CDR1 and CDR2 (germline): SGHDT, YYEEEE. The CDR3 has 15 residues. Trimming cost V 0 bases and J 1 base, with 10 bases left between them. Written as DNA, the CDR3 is TGTGCCAGCAGCTTGGGTCGGGGGTGGAACACTGAAGCTTTCTTT. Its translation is CASSLGRGWNTEAFF.

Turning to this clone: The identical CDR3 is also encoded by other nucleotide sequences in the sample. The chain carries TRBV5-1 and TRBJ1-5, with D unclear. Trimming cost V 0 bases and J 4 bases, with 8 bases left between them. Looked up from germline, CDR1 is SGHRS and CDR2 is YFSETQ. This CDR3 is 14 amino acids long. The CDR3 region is CASSLGVGNQPQHF. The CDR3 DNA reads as TGCGCCAGCAGCTTGGGGGTTGGGAATCAGCCCCAGCATTTT.

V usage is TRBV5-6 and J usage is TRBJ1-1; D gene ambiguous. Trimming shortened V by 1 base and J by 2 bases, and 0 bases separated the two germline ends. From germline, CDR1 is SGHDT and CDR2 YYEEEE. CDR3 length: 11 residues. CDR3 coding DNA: TGTGCCAGCAGCTTGAACACTGAAGCTTTCTTT. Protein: CASSLNTEAFF.

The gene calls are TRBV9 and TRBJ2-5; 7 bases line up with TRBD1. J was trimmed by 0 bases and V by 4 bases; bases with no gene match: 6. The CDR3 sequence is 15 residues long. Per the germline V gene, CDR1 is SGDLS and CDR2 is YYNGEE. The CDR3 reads CASSHGTVYQETQYF. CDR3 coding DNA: TGTGCCAGCAGCCACGGGACAGTGTACCAAGAGACCCAGTACTTC.

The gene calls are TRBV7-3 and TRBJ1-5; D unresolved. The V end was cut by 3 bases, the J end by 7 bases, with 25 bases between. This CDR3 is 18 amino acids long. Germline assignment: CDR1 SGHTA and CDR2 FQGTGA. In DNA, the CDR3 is TGTGCCAGCAGCTTTAGGCCCCAGGACCCGGAGTCAGAGCAGCCCCAGCATTTT. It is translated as CASSFRPQDPESEQPQHF. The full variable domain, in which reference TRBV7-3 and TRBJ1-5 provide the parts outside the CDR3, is GAGVSQTPSNKVTEKGKYVELRCDPISGHTALYWYRQSLGQGPEFLIYFQGTGAADDSGLPNDRFFAVRPEGSVSTLKIQRTERGDSAVYLCASSFRPQDPESEQPQHFGDGTRLSIL.

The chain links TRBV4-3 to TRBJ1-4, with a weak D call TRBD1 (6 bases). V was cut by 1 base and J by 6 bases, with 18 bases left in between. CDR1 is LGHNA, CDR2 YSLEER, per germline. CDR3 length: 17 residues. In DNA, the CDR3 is TGCGCCAGCAGCCAAGGGGCCCGCGGGGGCCGGGATGAAAAACTGTTTTTT. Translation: CASSQGARGGRDEKLFF.

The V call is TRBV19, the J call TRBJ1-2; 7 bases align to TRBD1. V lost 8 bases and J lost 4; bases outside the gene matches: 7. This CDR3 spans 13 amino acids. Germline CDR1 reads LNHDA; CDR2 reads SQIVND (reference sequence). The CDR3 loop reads CASGQVLPYGYTF. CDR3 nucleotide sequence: TGTGCCAGTGGACAGGTCCTTCCCTATGGCTACACCTTC.

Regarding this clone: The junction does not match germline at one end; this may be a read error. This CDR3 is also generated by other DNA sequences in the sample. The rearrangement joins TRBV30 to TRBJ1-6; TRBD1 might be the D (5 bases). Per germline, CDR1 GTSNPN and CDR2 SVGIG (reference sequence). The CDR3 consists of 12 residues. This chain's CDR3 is CAWRPQDSPLHF. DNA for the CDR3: TGTGCTTGGAGGCCACAGGATTCACCCCTCCACTTT.

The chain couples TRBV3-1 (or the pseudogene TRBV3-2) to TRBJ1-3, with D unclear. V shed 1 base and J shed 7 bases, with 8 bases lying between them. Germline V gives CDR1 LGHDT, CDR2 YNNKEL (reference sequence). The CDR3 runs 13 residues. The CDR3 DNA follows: TGTGCCAGCAGCCAAGCCCGTCAGAACACCATATATTTT. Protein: CASSQARQNTIYF.

For the CDR3, the DNA is TGTGCCAGCAGTTTCGGCAAACACGATGAGCAGTTCTTC. Amino acids: CASSFGKHDEQFF. This chain joins TRBV12-3 or TRBV12-4 and TRBJ2-1; D gene uncertain. Trimming cost V 3 bases and J 8 bases, with 11 bases left between them. The CDR3 sequence is 13 residues long.

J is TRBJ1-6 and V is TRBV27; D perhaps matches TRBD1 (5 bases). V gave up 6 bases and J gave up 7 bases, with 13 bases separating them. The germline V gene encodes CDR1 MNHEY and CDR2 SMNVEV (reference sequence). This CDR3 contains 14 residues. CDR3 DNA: TGTGCCAGCAGCCTGGGACCGGCAAATTCACCCCTCCACTTT. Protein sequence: CASSLGPANSPLHF.

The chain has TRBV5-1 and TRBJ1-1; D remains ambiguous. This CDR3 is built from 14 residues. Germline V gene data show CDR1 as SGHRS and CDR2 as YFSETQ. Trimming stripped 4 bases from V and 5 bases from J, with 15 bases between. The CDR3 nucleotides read TGCGCCAGCAGCCCCTCCGTACCTAGGACTGAAGCTTTCTTT. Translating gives CASSPSVPRTEAFF.

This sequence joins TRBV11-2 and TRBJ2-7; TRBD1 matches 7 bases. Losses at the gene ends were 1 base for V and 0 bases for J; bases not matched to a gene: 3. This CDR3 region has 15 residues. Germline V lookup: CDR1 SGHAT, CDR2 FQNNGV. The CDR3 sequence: CASSLAGTASYEQYF. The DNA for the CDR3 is TGTGCCAGCAGCTTAGCCGGGACAGCCTCCTACGAGCAGTACTTC.

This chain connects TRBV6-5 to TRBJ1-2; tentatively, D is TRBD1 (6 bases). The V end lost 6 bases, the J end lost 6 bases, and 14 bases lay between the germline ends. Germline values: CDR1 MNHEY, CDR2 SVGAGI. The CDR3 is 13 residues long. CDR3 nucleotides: TGTGCCAGCAGACCCTGGGGGCCCGATGGCTACACCTTC. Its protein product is CASRPWGPDGYTF.

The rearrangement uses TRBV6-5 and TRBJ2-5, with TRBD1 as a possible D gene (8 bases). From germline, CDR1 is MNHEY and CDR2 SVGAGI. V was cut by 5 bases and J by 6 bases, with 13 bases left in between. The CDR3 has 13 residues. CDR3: CASSTGGVKTQYF. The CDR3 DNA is TGTGCCAGCAGTACAGGGGGGGTGAAGACCCAGTACTTC.

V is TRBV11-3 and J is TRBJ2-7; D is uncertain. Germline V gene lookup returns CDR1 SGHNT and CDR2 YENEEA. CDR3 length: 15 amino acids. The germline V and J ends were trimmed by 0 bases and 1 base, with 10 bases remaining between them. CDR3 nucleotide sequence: TGTGCCAGCAGCTTAGAGGAAGGGCGGTCCTACGAGCAGTACTTC. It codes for CASSLEEGRSYEQYF. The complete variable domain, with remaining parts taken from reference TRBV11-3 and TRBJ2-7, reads EAGVVQSPRYKIIEKKQPVAFWCNPISGHNTLYWYLQNLGQGPELLIRYENEEAVDDSQLPKDRFSAERLKGVDSTLKIQPAELGDSAVYLCASSLEEGRSYEQYFGPGTRLTVT.

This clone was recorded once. CDR3 in amino acids: CASSLGTGGLSGYTF. CDR3 nucleotides: TGTGCCAGCAGCCTCGGGACGGGGGGCTTGAGTGGCTACACCTTC. The chain links TRBV28 to TRBJ1-2, with a weak D call TRBD1 (6 bases). V was trimmed by 6 bases and J by 7 bases, leaving 21 bases between them. Per germline, CDR1 MDHEN and CDR2 SYDVKM. The length of the CDR3 is 15 residues.

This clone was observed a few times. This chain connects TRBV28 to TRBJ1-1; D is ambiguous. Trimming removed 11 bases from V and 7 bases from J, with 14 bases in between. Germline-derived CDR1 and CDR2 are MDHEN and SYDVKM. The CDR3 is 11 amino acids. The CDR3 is CASQVEREAFF. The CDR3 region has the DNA TGTGCCTCCCAAGTCGAACGTGAAGCTTTCTTT.

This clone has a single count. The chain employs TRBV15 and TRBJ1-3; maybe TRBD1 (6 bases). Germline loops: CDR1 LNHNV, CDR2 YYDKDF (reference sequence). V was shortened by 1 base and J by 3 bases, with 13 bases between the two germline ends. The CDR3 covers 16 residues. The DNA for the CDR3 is TGTGCCACCAGCAGAGCCCGACAGGCTTTTGGAAACACCATATATTTT. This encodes CATSRARQAFGNTIYF.

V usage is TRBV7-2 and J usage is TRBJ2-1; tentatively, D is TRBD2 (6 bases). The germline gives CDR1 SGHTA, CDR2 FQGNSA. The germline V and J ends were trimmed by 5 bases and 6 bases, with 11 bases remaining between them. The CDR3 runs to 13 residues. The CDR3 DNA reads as TGTGCCAGCAGCCCCGGGGGAGGCAATGAGCAGTTCTTC. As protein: CASSPGGGNEQFF.

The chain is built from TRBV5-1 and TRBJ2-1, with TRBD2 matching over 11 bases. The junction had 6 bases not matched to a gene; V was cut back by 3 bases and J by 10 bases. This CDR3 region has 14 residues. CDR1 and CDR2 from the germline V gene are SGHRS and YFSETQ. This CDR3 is CASSSSTSGAEQFF. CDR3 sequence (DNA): TGCGCCAGCAGCTCCTCGACTAGCGGGGCCGAGCAGTTCTTC.

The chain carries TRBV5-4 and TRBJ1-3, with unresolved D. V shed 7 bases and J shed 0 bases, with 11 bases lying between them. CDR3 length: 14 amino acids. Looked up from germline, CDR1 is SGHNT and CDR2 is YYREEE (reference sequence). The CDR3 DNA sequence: TGTGCCAGCTCATCCTACAGCTCTGGAAACACCATATATTTT. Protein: CASSSYSSGNTIYF.

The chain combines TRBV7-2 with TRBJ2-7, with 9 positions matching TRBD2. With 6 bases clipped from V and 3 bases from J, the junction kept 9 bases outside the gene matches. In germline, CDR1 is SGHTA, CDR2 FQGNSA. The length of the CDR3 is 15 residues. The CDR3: CASRYTLAGVYEQYF. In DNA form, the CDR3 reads TGTGCCAGCAGATACACCTTAGCGGGAGTCTACGAGCAGTACTTC.